Below are 21 T cell receptor beta chains sequenced from a single sample in a study of Ad26.COV2.S vaccination and SARS-CoV-2 variants. Sample treatment: around 19 received Ad26.COV2.S at low or high dose, single or two shots; about 5 received placebo; per-sample allocation not given. Material that was analyzed had been drawn on day 63 after the first vaccine or placebo injection. This table comes from immunoSEQ multiplex PCR, and its TCRdb copy is limited to in-frame clones, with some not included. The data hold about 400,000 clones, with more than 85% observed a single time. Specimen: peripheral blood, collected in a trial of Ad26.COV2.S vaccine versus placebo. The receptor source for this set is a person between 18 and 59 years old who received the Ad26.COV2.S COVID-19 vaccine or a placebo.

The J gene is TRBJ1-2, the V gene TRBV5-1, with D perhaps TRBD1 (6 bases). CDR1 and CDR2 (germline): SGHRS, YFSETQ. The CDR3 has 14 amino acids. V lost 0 bases, J lost 4 bases, and 10 bases lay in between. CDR3 sequence reads: CASSLGARGYGYTF. The DNA of the CDR3 is TGCGCCAGCAGCTTGGGGGCCAGGGGCTATGGCTACACCTTC.

This chain uses TRBV6-6 with TRBJ2-7; D possibly corresponds to TRBD1 (5 bases). Between the trimmed V and J ends, which lost 6 bases and 4 bases, there was a span of 13 bases. Germline CDR1 reads MNHNY; CDR2 reads SVGAGI (reference sequence). CDR3 length: 13 residues. In DNA, the CDR3 is TGTGCCAGCAGCGCAGGGTTCGGGTACGAGCAGTACTTC. It translates to CASSAGFGYEQYF.

A remark on this clone: Distinct nucleotide sequences in the sample also encode this CDR3. J is TRBJ2-3 and V is TRBV11-2; D perhaps matches TRBD2 (6 bases). The ends were cut back, 1 base at V and 1 base at J, with 6 bases in the middle. Germline CDR1 and CDR2: SGHAT and FQNNGV. The length of the CDR3 is 14 residues. The DNA of the CDR3 is TGTGCCAGCAGCTTAGCGGGGGGCACAGATACGCAGTATTTT. Its protein product is CASSLAGGTDTQYF.

The rearrangement links TRBV5-1 to TRBJ1-1, with a possible D match to TRBD1 (5 bases). Germline-derived CDR1 and CDR2 are SGHRS and YFSETQ. Trimming left V 1 base short and J 1 base short, with 14 bases between. CDR3 length: 16 amino acids. The CDR3 DNA follows: TGCGCCAGCAGCTTGTTGCCCGAGGGGAAGAACACTGAAGCTTTCTTT. Protein sequence: CASSLLPEGKNTEAFF.

The rearrangement uses TRBV4-3 and TRBJ2-1; TRBD2 matches 7 bases. Unmatched junction bases numbered 10, after V lost 4 bases and J lost 4 bases. CDR1 is LGHNA and CDR2 is YSLEER in the germline V gene. This CDR3 has 16 residues. CDR3 DNA sequence: TGCGCCAGCAGCCTCCGAACTAGCGAGGGTTACAATGAGCAGTTCTTC. Its translation is CASSLRTSEGYNEQFF.

The chain has TRBV4-3 and TRBJ1-2; D call uncertain. Germline CDR1 and CDR2: LGHNA and YSLEER. The CDR3 runs to 17 residues. The V and J ends lost 0 bases and 0 bases respectively, with 14 bases between them. CDR3 sequence reads: CASSQDFLSGTNYGYTF. For the CDR3, the DNA is TGCGCCAGCAGCCAAGATTTTCTATCGGGTACTAACTATGGCTACACCTTC.

The V gene is TRBV2, the J gene TRBJ2-2, with 10 positions matching TRBD2. V lost 2 bases to trimming and J lost 3 bases; unmatched junction nucleotides: 6. CDR3 length: 17 residues. The germline V gene has CDR1 SNHLY and CDR2 FYNNEI. The CDR3 DNA sequence: TGTGCCAGCAGTGAACTTCTAGCGGGGGTAGACACCGGGGAGCTGTTTTTT. Its protein product is CASSELLAGVDTGELFF.

This sequence joins TRBV6-5 and TRBJ2-7, with unresolved D. The CDR3 is 15 amino acids. In germline, CDR1 is MNHEY, CDR2 SVGAGI. Trimming left V 6 bases short and J 2 bases short, with 17 bases between. The CDR3 spells CASRPRRLGPYEQYF. The DNA for the CDR3 is TGTGCCAGCAGACCTAGGCGCCTTGGTCCCTACGAGCAGTACTTC.

The V call is TRBV2, the J call TRBJ2-7, with unresolved D. Germline V gene sequence: CDR1 SNHLY, CDR2 FYNNEI. The CDR3 is made up of 17 amino acids. The V gene lost 4 bases and the J gene lost 2 bases, with 21 bases spanning the gap. The CDR3 DNA is TGTGCCAGCAGTGTGGCTAGAACGGGTGGGAAAACCTACGAGCAGTACTTC. This codes for CASSVARTGGKTYEQYF.

The chain joins TRBV27 to TRBJ2-1, with no clear D. Trimming took off 5 bases at V and 7 bases at J, with 18 bases between the two ends. This CDR3 has 15 residues. In germline, CDR1 is MNHEY, CDR2 SMNVEV (reference sequence). CDR3 sequence (DNA): TGTGCCAGCAGTGCTCCGGGCCTACACTGGAATGAGCAGTTCTTC. Translated, it gives CASSAPGLHWNEQFF.

The chain has TRBV5-6 and TRBJ2-7, with D tentatively TRBD1 (6 bases). V lost 1 base and J lost 2, with 13 bases in between. The CDR3 is 15 amino acids. Germline V lookup: CDR1 SGHDT, CDR2 YYEEEE. CDR3: CASSLRGTQPYEQYF. DNA of the CDR3: TGTGCCAGCAGCTTGAGGGGGACCCAGCCCTACGAGCAGTACTTC.

CDR3 amino acids: CASSFRTGSSGNTIYF. The CDR3 DNA follows: TGTGCCAGCAGCTTCCGGACAGGATCCTCTGGAAACACCATATATTTT. V usage is TRBV7-2 and J usage is TRBJ1-3; 7 bases map to TRBD1. The junction had 5 bases not matched to a gene; V was cut back by 3 bases and J by 0 bases. Germline CDR1 is SGHTA and CDR2 is FQGNSA. The CDR3 is made up of 16 amino acids.

This chain connects TRBV5-5 to TRBJ2-7; TRBD1 matches at 9 bases. The CDR3 length is 15 residues. The ends lost 4 bases at V and 2 bases at J; junction bases unmatched: 7. CDR1 is SGHKS and CDR2 is YYEKEE in the germline V gene (reference sequence). CDR3 loop: CASSQPGQGTYEQYF. CDR3 nucleotide sequence: TGTGCCAGCAGCCAACCGGGACAGGGCACCTACGAGCAGTACTTC.

This clone was observed a single time. This chain joins TRBV19 and TRBJ1-3; D ambiguous. Germline V gene data show CDR1 as LNHDA and CDR2 as SQIVND (reference sequence). V shed 10 bases and J shed 5 bases, with 12 bases lying between them. The CDR3 is made up of 12 amino acids. CDR3 bases: TGTGCCACAAGGGCAGGTAGAAACACCATATATTTT. As protein: CATRAGRNTIYF.

J is TRBJ1-2 and V is TRBV6-5; 9 nucleotides align to TRBD1. The junction had 5 bases not matched to a gene; V was cut back by 6 bases and J by 0 bases. This CDR3 contains 15 residues. Germline V gene lookup returns CDR1 MNHEY and CDR2 SVGAGI. The CDR3 spells CASRRTGGANYGYTF. CDR3 sequence (DNA): TGTGCCAGCAGACGCACAGGGGGCGCTAACTATGGCTACACCTTC.

The CDR3 loop reads CASSLEAPGTGGFSYTF. The CDR3 DNA sequence: TGCGCCAGCAGCTTGGAAGCTCCCGGGACAGGGGGCTTTAGCTACACCTTC. The chain is built from TRBV5-1 and TRBJ1-2; 12 positions match TRBD1. Looked up from germline, CDR1 is SGHRS and CDR2 is YFSETQ. J was trimmed by 9 bases and V by 0 bases; bases with no gene match: 12. The CDR3 sequence is 17 residues long.

This CDR3 is CASLLAGDGELFF. The CDR3 DNA reads TGTGCCAGCCTCCTAGCGGGGGACGGGGAGCTGTTTTTT. The chain joins TRBV2 to TRBJ2-2; 10 nucleotides agree with TRBD2. The V and J ends lost 8 bases and 7 bases, in that order; junction bases with no gene match: 4. CDR1 and CDR2 (germline): SNHLY, FYNNEI. The CDR3 extends over 13 amino acids.

The chain uses TRBV16 and TRBJ2-5; D gene ambiguous. Germline V gene sequence: CDR1 KGHSY, CDR2 FQNENV. The V end was cut by 0 bases, the J end by 2 bases, with 10 bases between. This CDR3 spans 15 amino acids. CDR3: CASSQSRHRQETQYF. The CDR3, as DNA: TGTGCCAGCAGCCAATCTCGCCACAGACAAGAGACCCAGTACTTC.

DNA of the CDR3: TGTGCCAGCTCACCCGGAACGATGGGCAACACTGAAGCTTTCTTT. Translation: CASSPGTMGNTEAFF. This sequence joins TRBV18 and TRBJ1-1; D remains ambiguous. This CDR3 region has 15 residues. Germline loops: CDR1 KGHSH, CDR2 LQKENI. The V end lost 3 bases, the J end lost 2 bases, and 13 bases lay between the germline ends.

The gene calls are TRBV7-6 and TRBJ2-7; 12 bases match TRBD2. Germline V gene data show CDR1 as SGHVS and CDR2 as FNYEAQ. V was clipped by 5 bases and J by 2 bases; unmatched bases: 4. CDR3 length equals 15 residues. CDR3 in DNA: TGTGCCAGCAGCCGAGCTAGCGGGGGGGCCTACGAGCAGTACTTC. Translating gives CASSRASGGAYEQYF.

A single count supports this clone. The J gene is TRBJ1-1, the V gene TRBV7-9; no clear D gene. This CDR3 spans 15 amino acids. The V gene lost 5 bases and the J gene lost 1 base, with 14 bases spanning the gap. Germline CDR1 is SEHNR and CDR2 is FQNEAQ (reference sequence). CDR3 coding DNA: TGTGCCAGCAGCCACGCCTCCGGGAGGAACACTGAAGCTTTCTTT. Amino acids: CASSHASGRNTEAFF.